The 10 T cell receptor beta chains presented below share a single source sample, sequenced in a study of Graves' ophthalmopathy and Graves' hyperthyroidism. The authors amplified TCR beta CDR3 regions, and they did so from RNA transcripts for repertoire sequencing. An opening RT-PCR round employed HTBI primers and preceded a second-round multiplex PCR. TCRdb reprocessed the multiplex PCR reads with MiXCR, giving one entry per CDR3 protein. The sample contains 300,000 to 500,000 distinct CDR3 sequences, just over 15% of which appear only once. Specimen: peripheral blood. These receptors originate from a woman aged 18-29 years with stable Graves' hyperthyroidism.

This clonotype has ten or more counts. The chain combines TRBV13 with TRBJ1-1; TRBD1 aligns across 7 bases. Per germline, CDR1 PRHDT and CDR2 FYEKMQ (reference sequence). Trimming took 4 bases from V and 2 from J; bases not matched to a gene: 4. This CDR3 has 14 residues. CDR3 in DNA: TGTGCCAGCAGCTCAGGGGGAAGAAACACTGAAGCTTTCTTT. Its translation: CASSSGGRNTEAFF.

This clonotype has ten or more counts. The chain joins TRBV20-1 to TRBJ2-5; 8 bases agree with TRBD2. The germline V gene has CDR1 DFQATT and CDR2 SNEGSKA (reference sequence). The trim removed 0 bases at V and 4 bases at J, leaving 10 bases unmatched. The CDR3 runs to 16 residues. Here the CDR3 DNA reads TGCAGTGCTAGAGATTTGACGGGGGGGCCGCCAGAGACCCAGTACTTC. It translates to CSARDLTGGPPETQYF.

This clonotype was detected ten times or more. The rearrangement joins TRBV12-3 or TRBV12-4 to TRBJ1-2; D may be TRBD1 (5 bases). The V end was cut by 8 bases, the J end by 7 bases, with 14 bases between. This CDR3 region has 12 residues. The CDR3 sequence: CASGQGSGGYTF. The CDR3 nucleotides read TGTGCCAGCGGGCAGGGTAGCGGTGGCTACACCTTC.

This clonotype was detected ten times or more. The CDR3 nucleotides read TGTGCCAGCAGTTACTCGGGACCGCCATATGAAGCTTTCTTT. This translates into CASSYSGPPYEAFF. The V gene is TRBV6-2 or TRBV6-3, the J gene TRBJ1-1; possibly TRBD1 for D (5 bases). V lost 0 bases and J 7 bases, leaving 12 bases between the germline ends. Germline V lookup: CDR1 MNHEY, CDR2 SVGEGT. This CDR3 region has 14 residues.

This clonotype was recorded many times. J is TRBJ1-1 and V is TRBV12-3 or TRBV12-4, with D possibly matching TRBD1 (6 bases). The CDR3 extends over 14 amino acids. Trimming took 7 bases from V and 2 from J, leaving 14 bases between them. The CDR3 spells CASTETGYNTEAFF. DNA for the CDR3: TGTGCCAGCACCGAGACAGGTTATAACACTGAAGCTTTCTTT.

This clonotype has at least ten counts. CDR3 sequence (DNA): TGTGCCAGCAGTGGAAACAGCTATGGCTACACCTTC. Protein sequence: CASSGNSYGYTF. This chain links TRBV6-1 with TRBJ1-2; D unclear. Germline CDR1 MNHNS, CDR2 SASEGT. The CDR3 spans 12 residues. V was clipped by 4 bases and J by 4 bases, with 7 bases between them.

Ten or more counts support this clonotype. This chain uses TRBV9 with TRBJ1-2; 8 bases are a match to TRBD1. Trimming took 2 bases from V and 1 from J; bases not matched to a gene: 10. The CDR3 spans 17 residues. Germline V gene data show CDR1 as SGDLS and CDR2 as YYNGEE. The CDR3 loop is CASSVGFGRGLNYGYTF. The CDR3 nucleotides read TGTGCCAGCAGCGTCGGATTCGGCAGGGGGCTTAACTATGGCTACACCTTC.

This clonotype was counted a few times. A clone one base away is much larger, so this may be a read error. The V gene is TRBV5-1, the J gene TRBJ1-1, with D unclear. The CDR3 covers 14 residues. Germline loops: CDR1 SGHRS, CDR2 YFSETQ. The V and J ends lost 4 bases and 8 bases respectively, with 18 bases between them. Here the CDR3 reads CASSLGGEDAEAFF. For the CDR3, the DNA is TGCGCCAGCAGCCTGGGCGGGGAGGACGCCGAAGCTTTCTTT.

This clonotype was found many times. At one end, the junction sequence differs from germline, possibly due to a read error. The genes are TRBV6-2 or TRBV6-3 and TRBJ1-2; 8 bases align to TRBD1. The CDR3 covers 13 residues. Germline V gives CDR1 MNHEY, CDR2 SVGEGT. The DNA of the CDR3 is TGTGTCAGCAGTTCACAGGGGGAGTATGGCTACACCTTC. Amino acid sequence: CVSSSQGEYGYTF.

The rearrangement uses TRBV27 and TRBJ2-4; possible D gene TRBD2, 7 bases. V shed 6 bases and J shed 13 bases, with 16 bases lying between them. CDR1 and CDR2 (germline): MNHEY, SMNVEV (reference sequence). This CDR3 is built from 12 residues. CDR3 bases: TGTGCCAGCAGCGCACGGGGGGCCACCCAGTACTTC. Translation: CASSARGATQYF.